The text below deals with one T cell receptor beta chain. No antigen is known for it. Libraries were prepared by immunoSEQ multiplex PCR; TCRdb keeps only in-frame clonotypes and omits some of them. The sample contains some 50,000 clones, roughly 87% of which appear only once. This sample was taken from a study of PD-L1 blockade in urothelial cancer. Background on the study: Patients, treated from 2014 onward, received atezolizumab 1,200 mg intravenously every 3 weeks.

Study conclusions and caveats: A pretreatment blood TCR clonality that fell below the median predicted better progression-free and overall survival.

Time point described: pretreatment peripheral blood. Germline loops: CDR1 MDHEN, CDR2 SYDVKM. This CDR3 has 14 residues. V lost 2 bases, J lost 8 bases, and 12 bases lay in between. The starting material was PBMCs, obtained around atezolizumab (anti-PD-L1) treatment. The chain is built from TRBV28 and TRBJ1-4, with D perhaps matching TRBD1 (6 bases). This TCR was recovered from a woman aged 60 to 75 with urothelial cancer. CDR3 sequence: CASSLGGGGEKLFF. DNA for the CDR3: TGTGCCAGCAGTTTAGGGGGCGGTGGGGAAAAACTGTTTTTT.